These T cell receptor beta chains were read from a single sample in a study of blood T cell repertoires in COVID-19. Method: immunoSEQ multiplex PCR; TCRdb's copy keeps in-frame clones and lacks some. The sample has 250,000 to 350,000 clones; approximately 86% are singletons. The sample was peripheral blood. These receptor sequences come from a man aged 18 to 30 with active or convalescent COVID-19. Each CDR3 is given with its conserved first and last residue. The D gene is left open where the match is weak. Clone size is stated in some rows and not others, as once, few, many or a class when expanded.

abundance | d_gene | j_gene | v_gene | CDR3nt | CDR3aa
once | - | TRBJ2-7 | TRBV27 | TGTGCCAGCAGTTTAGGACAGACCTACGAGCAGTACTTC | CASSLGQTYEQYF
- | TRBD1 | TRBJ2-1 | TRBV24-1 | TGTGCCACCAGTGACCCCGGGACAGGGGGCAATGAGCAGTTCTTC | CATSDPGTGGNEQFF
- | - | TRBJ1-1 | TRBV28 | TGTGCCAGCAGCTGGGGGGGGAACACTGAAGCTTTCTTT | CASSWGGNTEAFF
- | TRBD1 | TRBJ1-2 | TRBV19 | TGTGCCAGTAGTATACGGACAGGGGGCTATGGCTACACCTTC | CASSIRTGGYGYTF
- | - | TRBJ1-1 | TRBV11-2 | TGTGCCAGCAGCACAACGAACACGAACACTGAAGCTTTCTTT | CASSTTNTNTEAFF
- | TRBD2 | TRBJ2-7 | TRBV27 | TGTGCCAGCAGTCTGGGTATCCGGGGGGTGAAGACTAGGAACAGCTCCTACGAGCAGTACTTC | CASSLGIRGVKTRNSSYEQYF
once | TRBD2 | TRBJ2-5 | TRBV19 | TGTGCCAGTAGTTTGGGACTAGCGGGCCAAGAGACCCAGTACTTC | CASSLGLAGQETQYF
- | - | TRBJ1-1 | TRBV4-3 | TGCGCCAGCAGCCAAGAGGGGCCCGGGACTGAAGCTTTCTTT | CASSQEGPGTEAFF
- | - | TRBJ2-2 | TRBV7-7 | TGTGCCAGCAGCTCAAGGGGTTTCGGGGAGCTGTTTTTT | CASSSRGFGELFF
- | - | TRBJ2-7 | TRBV10-3 | TGTGCCACCCGGACCCAAGACAGGGAGCAGTACTTC | CATRTQDREQYF
- | - | TRBJ2-4 | TRBV6-2/TRBV6-3 | TGTGCCAGCAGTGGCCAAAGGACTCCGGGTTCCATTCAGTACTTC | CASSGQRTPGSIQYF
- | TRBD1 | TRBJ1-6 | TRBV19 | TGTGCCAGTACAAGGGACAGTTCTTATTCACCCCTCCACTTT | CASTRDSSYSPLHF
- | - | TRBJ1-5 | TRBV7-2 | TGTGCCAGCAGCTTAGCGGTTCGTGGAGGGCCCCAGCATTTT | CASSLAVRGGPQHF
- | - | TRBJ2-5 | TRBV5-5 | TGTGCCAGCAGGAGTCCCGGGAGTCAAGAGACCCAGTACTTC | CASRSPGSQETQYF